This TCR beta chain is from a study of shared clonotypes between healthy human individuals. Across the whole study: The study drew on two women and a few men aged 18 to 49 as donors.

Turning to this clone: Its matching antigen is unknown.

In the CD4+ fraction, cells were divided into CD45RA+ naive and CD45RA-negative memory subsets. The assay was immunoSEQ multiplex PCR, and TCRdb's table has in-frame clones only and misses some. The sample holds over a million clones, around 97% seen once. The CDR3 runs to 13 residues. Germline values: CDR1 SGHNT, CDR2 YYREEE (reference sequence). V lost 2 bases and J 2 bases, leaving 7 bases between the germline ends. Study-level results: Around 5% was the fraction of naive CD4 clonotypes found shared across several donors.

This chain links TRBV5-4 with TRBJ1-1; D is unresolved. This TCR was sampled from a man younger than 45 in good health. Sequencing was carried out using naive CD4+ T cells sorted from blood. Subset denoted: CD45RA+ positively selected. The CDR3 DNA is TGTGCCAGCAGCTTTGCGGGAAACACTGAAGCTTTCTTT. As protein: CASSFAGNTEAFF. Drawing the rest from reference TRBV5-4 and TRBJ1-1, the complete variable domain is ETGVTQSPTHLIKTRGQQVTLRCSSQSGHNTVSWYQQALGQGPQFIFQYYREEENGRGNFPPRFSGLQFPNYSSELNVNALELDDSALYLCASSFAGNTEAFFGQGTRLTVV.